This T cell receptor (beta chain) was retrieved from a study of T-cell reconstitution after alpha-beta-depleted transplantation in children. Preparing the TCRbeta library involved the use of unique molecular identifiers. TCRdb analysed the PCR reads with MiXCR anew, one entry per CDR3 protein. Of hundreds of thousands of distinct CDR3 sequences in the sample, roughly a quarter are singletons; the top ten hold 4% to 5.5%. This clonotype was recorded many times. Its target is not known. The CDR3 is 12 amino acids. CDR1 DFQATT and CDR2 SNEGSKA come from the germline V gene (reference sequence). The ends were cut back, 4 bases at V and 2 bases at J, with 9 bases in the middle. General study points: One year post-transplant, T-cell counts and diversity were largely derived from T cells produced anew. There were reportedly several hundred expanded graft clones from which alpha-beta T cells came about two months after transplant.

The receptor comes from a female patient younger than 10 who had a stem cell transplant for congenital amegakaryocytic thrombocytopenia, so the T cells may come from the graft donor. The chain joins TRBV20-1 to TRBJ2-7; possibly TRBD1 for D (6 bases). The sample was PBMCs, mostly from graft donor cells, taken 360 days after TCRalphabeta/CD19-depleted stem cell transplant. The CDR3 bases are TGCAGTGCTAAGGGACACCCCTACGAGCAGTACTTC. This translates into CSAKGHPYEQYF.